The 22 T cell receptor beta chains in this list originate from one sample, sequenced in a study of PD-1 blockade in classical Hodgkin lymphoma. Only in-frame clones appear in the TCRdb table, and some are missing; sequencing was by immunoSEQ multiplex PCR. The table has nearly 55,000 clones, 81% seen once. Every patient experienced relapse after autologous stem cell transplantation, and brentuximab vedotin exposure varied. The material sequenced was peripheral blood mononuclear cells (PBMCs), taken at baseline. These receptors were obtained from a human donor with classical Hodgkin lymphoma.

This chain joins TRBV5-6 and TRBJ2-1, with D possibly matching TRBD1 (6 bases). CDR1 and CDR2 from the germline V gene are SGHDT and YYEEEE. The ends were cut back, 5 bases at V and 12 bases at J, with 18 bases in the middle. CDR3 length: 13 amino acids. CDR3 sequence: CASRLPEGVGQFF. In nucleotides, the CDR3 is TGTGCCAGCAGGCTTCCCGAGGGGGTCGGGCAGTTCTTC.

The rearrangement joins TRBV18 to TRBJ2-3; 7 positions match TRBD2. The CDR3 is 15 residues long. J was trimmed by 1 base and V by 0 bases; bases with no gene match: 1. The germline CDR1 and CDR2 sequences are KGHSH and LQKENI. In nucleotides, the CDR3 is TGTGCCAGCTCACCACCAGGGAGGGGCACAGATACGCAGTATTTT. This gives the protein CASSPPGRGTDTQYF. Looking up the rest from reference TRBV18 and TRBJ2-3 gives the full variable domain: NAGVMQNPRHLVRRRGQEARLRCSPMKGHSHVYWYRQLPEEGLKFMVYLQKENIIDESGMPKERFSAEFPKEGPSILRIQQVVRGDSAAYFCASSPPGRGTDTQYFGPGTRLTVL.

The chain uses TRBV18 and TRBJ2-7; 7 bases map to TRBD2. CDR3 length: 16 amino acids. In germline, CDR1 is KGHSH, CDR2 LQKENI. Germline trimming cut 3 bases from V and 4 bases from J; bases unmatched to any gene: 12. DNA of the CDR3: TGTGCCAGCTCACCTCAGGGCGGCGGGAGCGGTTACGAGCAGTACTTC. This gives the protein CASSPQGGGSGYEQYF.

The V and J genes are TRBV4-2 and TRBJ2-5; maybe TRBD2 (6 bases). The CDR3 is 14 residues long. Per the germline V gene, CDR1 is LGHNA and CDR2 is YNFKEQ. Deletions cut 5 bases from V and 4 bases from J, with 14 bases between. In nucleotides, the CDR3 is TGTGCCAGCAGCTTGTCGGGAGTGGTAGAGACCCAGTACTTC. Its protein product is CASSLSGVVETQYF.

The J gene is TRBJ2-5, the V gene TRBV6-6; tentative D call: TRBD1 (6 bases). The CDR3 contains 14 residues. Trimming shortened V by 6 bases and J by 3 bases, and 14 bases separated the two germline ends. In germline, CDR1 is MNHNY, CDR2 SVGAGI (reference sequence). In nucleotides, the CDR3 is TGTGCCAGCAGGACCACAGGGCGCGAAGAGACCCAGTACTTC. This encodes CASRTTGREETQYF.

The chain links TRBV5-1 to TRBJ2-7; D may be TRBD2 (5 bases). This CDR3 spans 14 amino acids. Trimming left V 1 base short and J 5 bases short, with 13 bases between. CDR1 and CDR2 from the germline V gene are SGHRS and YFSETQ. The CDR3 reads CASSLWASKDEQYF. For the CDR3, the DNA is TGCGCCAGCAGCTTGTGGGCTAGCAAGGACGAGCAGTACTTC.

V usage is TRBV2 and J usage is TRBJ2-5; 9 bases agree with TRBD1. The CDR3 has 16 amino acids. Germline CDR1 is SNHLY and CDR2 is FYNNEI. J gave up 2 bases and V 5 bases, and 9 bases lay outside the gene matches. DNA for the CDR3: TGTGCCAGCAGTCAACCACAGGGGGCGGTTCAAGAGACCCAGTACTTC. Its protein product is CASSQPQGAVQETQYF.

J is TRBJ2-1 and V is TRBV4-3, with 9 bases that match TRBD2. With 3 bases clipped from V and 7 bases from J, the junction kept 7 bases outside the gene matches. The CDR3 extends over 15 amino acids. The germline gives CDR1 LGHNA, CDR2 YSLEER. CDR3 in DNA: TGCGCCAGCAGCCAGGGCTGGCGGGAGGGGAATGAGCAGTTCTTC. It specifies CASSQGWREGNEQFF.

The V call is TRBV15, the J call TRBJ1-1; no reliable D call. Trimming removed 0 bases from V and 4 bases from J, with 6 bases in between. The CDR3 length is 13 residues. In germline, CDR1 is LNHNV, CDR2 YYDKDF (reference sequence). In nucleotides, the CDR3 is TGTGCCACCAGCAGAGAAGTCGGCACTGAAGCTTTCTTT. Its protein is CATSREVGTEAFF.

The chain employs TRBV10-2 and TRBJ2-7; the match to TRBD2 covers 16 bases. The CDR3 length is 15 residues. CDR1 and CDR2 (germline): WSHSY, SAAADI. This CDR3 is CASSEPGTSGRAEAV. CDR3 bases: TGCGCCAGCAGTGAGCCCGGGACTAGCGGGAGGGCCGAGGCAGTC.

This rearrangement joins TRBV6-4 to TRBJ1-2, with D maybe TRBD1 (5 bases). The CDR3 spans 15 residues. V was cut by 4 bases and J by 1 base, with 13 bases left in between. Looked up from germline, CDR1 is MRHNA and CDR2 is SNTAGT. Here the CDR3 DNA reads TGTGCCAGCAGTGCCTCAGGGTCCAATAACTATGGCTACACCTTC. Its protein product is CASSASGSNNYGYTF.

The CDR3 reads CATLMNTEAFF. The CDR3 DNA reads TGTGCCACCTTGATGAACACTGAAGCTTTCTTT. V usage is TRBV10-3 and J usage is TRBJ1-1; D gene uncertain. CDR3 size: 11 residues. CDR1 and CDR2 from the germline V gene are ENHRY and SYGVKD. V was pared by 10 bases and J by 0 bases, with 6 bases between.

Concerning this clone: Different DNA sequences within this sample yield the same CDR3. The J gene is TRBJ2-1, the V gene TRBV4-3; D gene ambiguous. This CDR3 spans 13 amino acids. CDR1 is LGHNA, CDR2 YSLEER, per germline. V lost 4 bases to trimming and J lost 5 bases, with 9 bases between them. CDR3 coding DNA: TGCGCCAGCAGCCCCCTCACGGACAATGAGCAGTTCTTC. Translated, it gives CASSPLTDNEQFF.

As for this clone: The sample holds other DNA sequences that translate to the same CDR3. The genes are TRBV5-1 and TRBJ2-3; D gene ambiguous. The CDR3 spans 15 residues. V lost 0 bases and J lost 0, with 8 bases in between. Germline CDR1 is SGHRS and CDR2 is YFSETQ. The CDR3 sequence is CASSLGASSTDTQYF. The CDR3 DNA follows: TGCGCCAGCAGCTTGGGAGCGAGTAGCACAGATACGCAGTATTTT.

J is TRBJ2-5 and V is TRBV5-4; 9 nucleotides align to TRBD1. Unmatched junction bases numbered 4, after V lost 2 bases and J lost 5 bases. Germline V lookup: CDR1 SGHNT, CDR2 YYREEE (reference sequence). CDR3 length: 14 amino acids. CDR3 loop: CASSLGQGIETQYF. The CDR3 DNA is TGTGCCAGCAGCTTAGGACAGGGGATTGAGACCCAGTACTTC.

The chain employs TRBV10-3 and TRBJ1-1, with 8 bases fitting TRBD1. With 6 bases clipped from V and 1 base from J, the junction kept 16 bases outside the gene matches. Germline values: CDR1 ENHRY, CDR2 SYGVKD. The CDR3 totals 18 residues. The CDR3 nucleotides read TGTGCCATCAGATCAGTCGTAACAGGGGGGCCCAAGAACACTGAAGCTTTCTTT. Translated: CAIRSVVTGGPKNTEAFF.

The chain links TRBV30 to TRBJ2-5; unclear D gene. Germline V gives CDR1 GTSNPN, CDR2 SVGIG (reference sequence). The CDR3 has 14 amino acids. V was cut by 4 bases and J by 1 base, with 13 bases left in between. CDR3 in amino acids: CAWTDDPGQETQYF. CDR3 sequence (DNA): TGTGCCTGGACAGACGACCCGGGCCAAGAGACCCAGTACTTC.

This chain uses TRBV19 with TRBJ1-1; 8 bases fit TRBD1. V was clipped by 6 bases and J by 3 bases; unmatched bases: 9. The CDR3 loop spans 15 amino acids. CDR1 and CDR2 from the germline V gene are LNHDA and SQIVND (reference sequence). The CDR3 DNA sequence: TGTGCCAGTAGCCGCAGGGGGCTGAGGGACACTGAAGCTTTCTTT. Translating it yields CASSRRGLRDTEAFF. Full variable domain (remainder filled in from reference TRBV19 and TRBJ1-1): DGGITQSPKYLFRKEGQNVTLSCEQNLNHDAMYWYRQDPGQGLRLIYYSQIVNDFQKGDIAEGYSVSREKKESFPLTVTSAQKNPTAFYLCASSRRGLRDTEAFFGQGTRLTVV.

Here the CDR3 reads CASSSVTVYGYTF. The DNA of the CDR3 is TGTGCCAGCAGTTCGGTCACGGTCTATGGCTACACCTTC. The rearrangement joins TRBV11-2 to TRBJ1-2; D unclear. The length of the CDR3 is 13 residues. The ends were cut back, 6 bases at V and 4 bases at J, with 12 bases in the middle. CDR1 and CDR2 from the germline V gene are SGHAT and FQNNGV.

This chain connects TRBV5-5 to TRBJ2-1; D remains unclear. V lost 0 bases and J 10 bases, leaving 8 bases between the germline ends. CDR3 length equals 12 residues. Germline-derived CDR1 and CDR2 are SGHKS and YYEKEE (reference sequence). DNA for the CDR3: TGTGCCAGCAGCTTGGCTCGACGGGAGCAGTTCTTC. Translating gives CASSLARREQFF. Based on the CDR3 plus reference TRBV5-5 and TRBJ2-1, the full variable domain is DAGVTQSPTHLIKTRGQQVTLRCSPISGHKSVSWYQQVLGQGPQFIFQYYEKEERGRGNFPDRFSARQFPNYSSELNVNALLLGDSALYLCASSLARREQFFGPGTRLTVL.

The rearrangement uses TRBV9 and TRBJ2-1; 9 bases line up with TRBD1. Germline CDR1 reads SGDLS; CDR2 reads YYNGEE. V shed 6 bases and J 9 bases; nucleotides not matched to a gene: 7. The length of the CDR3 is 13 residues. DNA for the CDR3: TGTGCCAGCACCCGGACAGGGGAAAGTGAGCAGTTCTTC. This sequence encodes CASTRTGESEQFF. Looking up the rest from reference TRBV9 and TRBJ2-1 gives the full variable domain: DSGVTQTPKHLITATGQRVTLRCSPRSGDLSVYWYQQSLDQGLQFLIQYYNGEERAKGNILERFSAQQFPDLHSELNLSSLELGDSALYFCASTRTGESEQFFGPGTRLTVL.

V and J are TRBV7-2 and TRBJ1-3; possibly TRBD1 for D (5 bases). The CDR3 sequence is 16 residues long. Germline values: CDR1 SGHTA, CDR2 FQGNSA. Deletions cut 5 bases from V and 3 bases from J, with 17 bases between. The CDR3 is CASSTAGRAGGNTIYF. The CDR3 nucleotides are TGTGCCAGCAGCACCGCAGGGCGCGCAGGTGGAAACACCATATATTTT.